Below are 31 T cell receptor beta chains sequenced from a single sample in a study of T cells in narcolepsy. Only in-frame clones appear in the TCRdb table, and some are missing; sequencing was by immunoSEQ multiplex PCR. The data show around 31,000 clones, with around 86% seen just once and roughly 2.5% held by the top ten. The specimen was CD45RA- memory CD4+ T cells from PBMCs. Source of these receptors: a human donor with narcolepsy.

J is TRBJ1-1 and V is TRBV11-1; 9 positions match TRBD1. Trimming took 3 bases from V and 4 from J; bases not matched to a gene: 3. Germline-derived CDR1 and CDR2 are SGHAT and FQDESV (reference sequence). CDR3 length: 14 amino acids. CDR3 residues: CASSFGQGSTEAFF. CDR3 DNA sequence: TGTGCCAGCAGCTTTGGACAGGGGAGCACTGAAGCTTTCTTT.

The chain has TRBV7-2 and TRBJ2-3; D is uncertain. Germline-derived CDR1 and CDR2 are SGHTA and FQGNSA. The length of the CDR3 is 13 residues. Trimming pared 3 bases from V and 5 bases from J, leaving 9 bases between. The CDR3 spells CASSLAILDTQYF. The CDR3 bases are TGTGCCAGCAGCTTGGCTATTTTAGATACGCAGTATTTT.

The chain employs TRBV7-3 and TRBJ1-1; no firm D call. This CDR3 contains 13 residues. Per the germline V gene, CDR1 is SGHTA and CDR2 is FQGTGA. V was cut by 0 bases and J by 9 bases, with 11 bases left in between. The CDR3: CASSLTSVGQAFF. The CDR3 DNA sequence: TGTGCCAGCAGCTTAACGTCCGTCGGGCAAGCTTTCTTT.

V is TRBV7-2 and J is TRBJ2-1; D remains ambiguous. Looked up from germline, CDR1 is SGHTA and CDR2 is FQGNSA. V was cut by 2 bases and J by 10 bases, with 12 bases left in between. This CDR3 has 13 residues. The CDR3 region has the DNA TGTGCCAGCAGCTTACTCCGGTGGTCAGAGCAGTTCTTC. It codes for CASSLLRWSEQFF.

Concerning this clone itself: The sample carries other DNA sequences with the same CDR3. This rearrangement joins TRBV19 to TRBJ1-1; D possibly corresponds to TRBD1 (6 bases). CDR1 is LNHDA and CDR2 is SQIVND in the germline V gene (reference sequence). The CDR3 is made up of 14 amino acids. The ends were cut back, 9 bases at V and 5 bases at J, with 19 bases in the middle. The CDR3 sequence is CASSQQGLGTEAFF. The CDR3 bases are TGTGCCAGCAGCCAACAGGGACTTGGAACTGAAGCTTTCTTT. The variable domain in full, with the rest retrieved from reference TRBV19 and TRBJ1-1, is DGGITQSPKYLFRKEGQNVTLSCEQNLNHDAMYWYRQDPGQGLRLIYYSQIVNDFQKGDIAEGYSVSREKKESFPLTVTSAQKNPTAFYLCASSQQGLGTEAFFGQGTRLTVV.

The gene calls are TRBV5-4 and TRBJ2-2; 11 bases are a match to TRBD1. J was trimmed by 2 bases and V by 4 bases; bases with no gene match: 10. CDR3 size: 18 residues. CDR1 and CDR2 from the germline V gene are SGHNT and YYREEE (reference sequence). CDR3 nucleotide sequence: TGTGCCAGCAGCCTGTCCCGGACAGGGGGCCCTAACACCGGGGAGCTGTTTTTT. Translating it yields CASSLSRTGGPNTGELFF. The variable domain in full, completed from reference TRBV5-4 and TRBJ2-2, reads ETGVTQSPTHLIKTRGQQVTLRCSSQSGHNTVSWYQQALGQGPQFIFQYYREEENGRGNFPPRFSGLQFPNYSSELNVNALELDDSALYLCASSLSRTGGPNTGELFFGEGSRLTVL.

This rearrangement joins TRBV5-5 to TRBJ1-2; D possibly corresponds to TRBD1 (6 bases). The CDR3 loop spans 13 amino acids. Trimming took off 3 bases at V and 0 bases at J, with 6 bases between the two ends. The germline gives CDR1 SGHKS, CDR2 YYEKEE (reference sequence). CDR3 in DNA: TGTGCCAGCAGCTGGGACACTAACTATGGCTACACCTTC. Protein: CASSWDTNYGYTF.

This clone occurred a few times. The J gene is TRBJ1-2, the V gene TRBV19; D is perhaps TRBD1 (5 bases). Trimming cost V 1 base and J 3 bases, with 9 bases left between them. CDR3 length: 14 residues. The germline V gene has CDR1 LNHDA and CDR2 SQIVND (reference sequence). CDR3 nucleotides: TGTGCCAGTAGTATAGGAGGGGCGGACTATGGCTACACCTTC. This encodes CASSIGGADYGYTF. The full variable domain, its missing parts supplied by reference TRBV19 and TRBJ1-2, is DGGITQSPKYLFRKEGQNVTLSCEQNLNHDAMYWYRQDPGQGLRLIYYSQIVNDFQKGDIAEGYSVSREKKESFPLTVTSAQKNPTAFYLCASSIGGADYGYTFGSGTRLTVV.

The chain combines TRBV18 with TRBJ1-3; TRBD1 matches at 11 bases. The trim removed 4 bases at V and 4 bases at J, leaving 9 bases unmatched. CDR1 KGHSH and CDR2 LQKENI come from the germline V gene. This CDR3 region has 17 residues. CDR3 sequence reads: CASSLSSDRGRGNTIYF. In DNA form, the CDR3 reads TGTGCCAGCTCACTTTCTTCGGACAGGGGGCGAGGAAACACCATATATTTT. The full variable domain, in which reference TRBV18 and TRBJ1-3 provide the parts outside the CDR3, is NAGVMQNPRHLVRRRGQEARLRCSPMKGHSHVYWYRQLPEEGLKFMVYLQKENIIDESGMPKERFSAEFPKEGPSILRIQQVVRGDSAAYFCASSLSSDRGRGNTIYFGEGSWLTVV.

The chain carries TRBV5-1 and TRBJ2-1; 10 bases match TRBD2. The germline gives CDR1 SGHRS, CDR2 YFSETQ. This CDR3 comprises 15 residues. V shed 4 bases and J 6 bases; nucleotides not matched to a gene: 7. The CDR3 sequence: CASSDLAGVTNEQFF. In nucleotides, the CDR3 is TGCGCCAGCAGCGACCTAGCGGGAGTCACCAATGAGCAGTTCTTC.

V gene TRBV19 combines with J gene TRBJ1-4; perhaps TRBD1 as D (5 bases). The ends were cut back, 9 bases at V and 0 bases at J, with 17 bases in the middle. The CDR3 loop spans 16 amino acids. Germline V gene data show CDR1 as LNHDA and CDR2 as SQIVND (reference sequence). The CDR3 region has the DNA TGTGCCAGGGGACTAGGCTGGCGGGCAACTAATGAAAAACTGTTTTTT. Protein sequence: CARGLGWRATNEKLFF.

Note on this clone: Other nucleotide sequences in the sample specify the same CDR3. The chain employs TRBV5-1 and TRBJ2-2, with 9 positions matching TRBD1. There are 16 residues in the CDR3. Germline CDR1 reads SGHRS; CDR2 reads YFSETQ. The J segment lost 3 bases and the V segment lost 1 base, leaving 4 bases of the junction unmatched. The CDR3 reads CASSLNRGRDTGELFF. CDR3 nucleotides: TGCGCCAGCAGCTTGAACAGGGGGCGAGACACCGGGGAGCTGTTTTTT.

The chain carries TRBV20-1 and TRBJ1-1; 7 nucleotides align to TRBD1. The germline V gene has CDR1 DFQATT and CDR2 SNEGSKA (reference sequence). Losses at the gene ends were 8 bases for V and 1 base for J; bases not matched to a gene: 1. This CDR3 has 11 residues. In nucleotides, the CDR3 is TGCAGTTGGGACAGGAACACTGAAGCTTTCTTT. Protein: CSWDRNTEAFF.

This chain links TRBV2 with TRBJ2-3; 9 nucleotides agree with TRBD2. V gave up 7 bases and J gave up 4 bases; unmatched junction bases: 6. The germline CDR1 and CDR2 sequences are SNHLY and FYNNEI. The CDR3 runs to 14 residues. The CDR3 sequence is CASNPSGVSDTQYF. CDR3 in DNA: TGTGCCAGCAACCCTAGCGGGGTTTCAGATACGCAGTATTTT.

In its sample, this clone was seen a few times. The chain couples TRBV6-1 to TRBJ1-1; the match to TRBD1 covers 11 bases. This CDR3 region has 14 residues. Germline CDR1 MNHNS, CDR2 SASEGT. Germline trimming cut 5 bases from V and 8 bases from J; bases unmatched to any gene: 7. Here the CDR3 reads CASSLSWTGGEAFF. The CDR3 DNA is TGTGCCAGCAGTCTGTCCTGGACAGGGGGCGAAGCTTTCTTT.

J is TRBJ2-7 and V is TRBV19; 13 bases align to TRBD2. The germline CDR1 and CDR2 sequences are LNHDA and SQIVND (reference sequence). The V segment lost 9 bases and the J segment 7 bases; nucleotides outside the gene matches: 9. There are 14 residues in the CDR3. CDR3 sequence reads: CASGLAGALGEQYF. The CDR3 bases are TGTGCCAGCGGACTAGCGGGGGCCCTTGGGGAGCAGTACTTC. Based on the CDR3 plus reference TRBV19 and TRBJ2-7, the full variable domain is DGGITQSPKYLFRKEGQNVTLSCEQNLNHDAMYWYRQDPGQGLRLIYYSQIVNDFQKGDIAEGYSVSREKKESFPLTVTSAQKNPTAFYLCASGLAGALGEQYFGPGTRLTVT.

This chain joins TRBV5-1 and TRBJ1-1; D is uncertain. CDR1 SGHRS and CDR2 YFSETQ come from the germline V gene. The CDR3 runs to 13 residues. Deletions cut 0 bases from V and 0 bases from J, with 3 bases between. The chain's CDR3 is CASSLELNTEAFF. CDR3 DNA sequence: TGCGCCAGCAGCTTGGAGCTGAACACTGAAGCTTTCTTT.

This clone turned up a few times. The CDR3, as DNA: TGTGCCAGTAGATCCTCCCAATGGGGCTACACCTTC. It is translated as CASRSSQWGYTF. The gene calls are TRBV19 and TRBJ1-2; D call uncertain. Trimming shortened V by 6 bases and J by 8 bases, and 13 bases separated the two germline ends. The CDR3 totals 12 residues. Germline V gives CDR1 LNHDA, CDR2 SQIVND (reference sequence).

This chain links TRBV14 with TRBJ2-2; 9 bases map to TRBD2. The CDR3 extends over 16 amino acids. Losses at the gene ends were 4 bases for V and 2 bases for J; bases not matched to a gene: 5. Germline V gives CDR1 SGHDN, CDR2 FVKESK. CDR3 bases: TGTGCCAGCAGCCCCAGCGGGGGGCCAAACACCGGGGAGCTGTTTTTT. Translating it yields CASSPSGGPNTGELFF. The whole variable domain, remainder taken from reference TRBV14 and TRBJ2-2, is EAGVTQFPSHSVIEKGQTVTLRCDPISGHDNLYWYRRVMGKEIKFLLHFVKESKQDESGMPNNRFLAERTGGTYSTLKVQPAELEDSGVYFCASSPSGGPNTGELFFGEGSRLTVL.

The genes are TRBV30 and TRBJ1-2, with D unclear. CDR3 length: 13 residues. Trimming shortened V by 3 bases and J by 4 bases, and 12 bases separated the two germline ends. Looked up from germline, CDR1 is GTSNPN and CDR2 is SVGIG (reference sequence). CDR3 nucleotides: TGTGCCTGGAGCCCCACAGATCTCTATGGCTACACCTTC. Its translation: CAWSPTDLYGYTF.

V usage is TRBV5-1 and J usage is TRBJ2-7; 7 bases are shared with TRBD1. The V gene's germline CDR1 is SGHRS and CDR2 YFSETQ. V shed 4 bases and J 0 bases; nucleotides not matched to a gene: 7. CDR3 length equals 15 residues. CDR3: CASSPYRGSSYEQYF. DNA for the CDR3: TGCGCCAGCAGCCCCTACAGGGGAAGCTCCTACGAGCAGTACTTC.

This rearrangement joins TRBV11-3 to TRBJ2-5; 7 positions match TRBD1. The CDR3 contains 12 residues. Trimming cost V 5 bases and J 5 bases; bases outside gene matches: 2. Per the germline V gene, CDR1 is SGHNT and CDR2 is YENEEA. CDR3 sequence reads: CASSRQGETQYF. The DNA of the CDR3 is TGTGCCAGCAGCCGACAGGGCGAGACCCAGTACTTC.

In its sample, this clone was seen a few times. The J gene is TRBJ2-2, the V gene TRBV27, with D possibly matching TRBD2 (6 bases). Germline values: CDR1 MNHEY, CDR2 SMNVEV (reference sequence). Trimming removed 6 bases from V and 4 bases from J, with 15 bases in between. CDR3 length: 15 amino acids. The CDR3 region is CASSWDGGITGELFF. The CDR3 DNA is TGTGCCAGCAGCTGGGACGGGGGTATCACCGGGGAGCTGTTTTTT.

The V gene is TRBV10-3, the J gene TRBJ2-1, with 8 bases that match TRBD2. CDR3 size: 14 residues. The J segment lost 6 bases and the V segment lost 3 bases, leaving 4 bases of the junction unmatched. The germline gives CDR1 ENHRY, CDR2 SYGVKD. For the CDR3, the DNA is TGTGCCATCAGTGATGCGGGAGGCGGCAATGAGCAGTTCTTC. It is translated as CAISDAGGGNEQFF.

This sequence joins TRBV11-1 and TRBJ2-7; D is unresolved. Germline V gene sequence: CDR1 SGHAT, CDR2 FQDESV (reference sequence). CDR3 length: 13 residues. The V end was cut by 1 base, the J end by 3 bases, with 7 bases between. The CDR3 nucleotides are TGTGCCAGCAGCTTAGGCAGGAGCTACGAGCAGTACTTC. It is translated as CASSLGRSYEQYF.

The chain uses TRBV7-8 and TRBJ1-4, with TRBD1 as a possible D gene (5 bases). V lost 5 bases to trimming and J lost 2 bases, with 18 bases between them. This CDR3 has 17 residues. Germline V lookup: CDR1 SGHVS, CDR2 FQNEAQ. The CDR3 coding sequence is TGTGCCAGCAGCCCATTACCCCCCCAGGGTACTAATGAAAAACTGTTTTTT. Protein sequence: CASSPLPPQGTNEKLFF.

V gene TRBV11-2 combines with J gene TRBJ2-7; D perhaps matches TRBD2 (6 bases). Germline CDR1 reads SGHAT; CDR2 reads FQNNGV. CDR3 size: 12 residues. V lost 8 bases and J 6 bases, leaving 14 bases between the germline ends. The CDR3 protein is CASEFLGSEQYF. Written as DNA, the CDR3 is TGTGCCAGCGAGTTTCTCGGGAGCGAGCAGTACTTC.

The rearrangement uses TRBV7-9 and TRBJ1-1; no clear D gene. V gave up 1 base and J gave up 0 bases, with 18 bases separating them. The germline V gene has CDR1 SEHNR and CDR2 FQNEAQ (reference sequence). This CDR3 is built from 18 residues. The CDR3 nucleotides read TGTGCCAGCAGCTTAGTCACCAGGTCTACTTTCATGAACACTGAAGCTTTCTTT. Translating gives CASSLVTRSTFMNTEAFF. Full variable domain (missing parts from reference TRBV7-9 and TRBJ1-1): DTGVSQNPRHKITKRGQNVTFRCDPISEHNRLYWYRQTLGQGPEFLTYFQNEAQLEKSRLLSDRFSAERPKGSFSTLEIQRTEQGDSAMYLCASSLVTRSTFMNTEAFFGQGTRLTVV.

As to this clone: The conserved phenylalanine or tryptophan normally closing the CDR3 is absent here, so this likely arose from a read error. The chain couples TRBV28 to TRBJ1-1; D gene unclear. In germline, CDR1 is MDHEN, CDR2 SYDVKM. The germline V and J ends were trimmed by 3 bases and 5 bases, with 7 bases remaining between them. The CDR3 covers 12 residues. This CDR3 reads CASSLGYTEAFL. CDR3 sequence (DNA): TGTGCCAGCAGTTTGGGGTATACTGAAGCTTTCCTT.

On this clone itself: The sample holds other DNA sequences that translate to the same CDR3. This sequence joins TRBV11-2 and TRBJ2-7; the match to TRBD2 covers 9 bases. Germline V gives CDR1 SGHAT, CDR2 FQNNGV. This CDR3 has 15 amino acids. The J segment lost 7 bases and the V segment lost 8 bases, leaving 15 bases of the junction unmatched. The CDR3 bases are TGTGCCAGCCGTCCCATGTCGCGGGGGGGCGGGGAGCAGTACTTC. Translated: CASRPMSRGGGEQYF.

The chain employs TRBV10-3 and TRBJ1-2, with D tentatively TRBD1 (6 bases). The CDR3 has 14 residues. Per germline, CDR1 ENHRY and CDR2 SYGVKD. V lost 4 bases, J lost 4 bases, and 13 bases lay in between. The CDR3 loop is CAISATGPLYGYTF. CDR3 coding DNA: TGTGCCATCAGTGCGACAGGTCCACTCTATGGCTACACCTTC.